The 10 T cell receptor beta chains presented below share a single source sample, sequenced in a study of blood T cell repertoires in COVID-19. The method was immunoSEQ multiplex PCR; TCRdb's version includes in-frame clones alone and lacks a portion of them. Of just over 300,000 clones in the sample, more than 75% were seen once. The specimen sequenced was PBMCs or T cells enriched from blood (not recorded which). These receptors all come from a man aged 30 to 39 who had recovered from COVID-19.

This clone has only one observation. V and J are TRBV12-3 or TRBV12-4 and TRBJ2-7; 12 bases are a match to TRBD2. CDR3 length: 13 amino acids. V trimming: 5 bases; J trimming: 9 bases; junction bases outside the gene matches: 5. The DNA of the CDR3 is TGTGCCAGCAGTACCGGACTAGCGGGATGGCAGTACTTC. It codes for CASSTGLAGWQYF.

On this clone: Other DNA sequences in the same sample also yield this CDR3. The genes are TRBV28 and TRBJ2-7, with D possibly matching TRBD1 (6 bases). The CDR3 length is 15 residues. Germline CDR1 and CDR2: MDHEN and SYDVKM. Trimming stripped 4 bases from V and 0 bases from J, with 13 bases between. As DNA, the CDR3 is TGTGCCAGCAGTTCCAGGGGTCTAAGCTCCTACGAGCAGTACTTC. It translates to CASSSRGLSSYEQYF.

This sequence joins TRBV18 and TRBJ2-2; D uncertain. The CDR3 loop spans 16 amino acids. V was cut by 2 bases and J by 1 base, with 11 bases left in between. The germline CDR1 and CDR2 sequences are KGHSH and LQKENI. The CDR3 coding sequence is TGTGCCAGCTCACCATTTGAACAGATGAACACCGGGGAGCTGTTTTTT. Protein product: CASSPFEQMNTGELFF.

The V call is TRBV30, the J call TRBJ2-7, with D tentatively TRBD1 (6 bases). V was trimmed by 2 bases and J by 5 bases, leaving 13 bases between them. From germline, CDR1 is GTSNPN and CDR2 SVGIG (reference sequence). The CDR3 sequence is 13 residues long. The CDR3 coding sequence is TGTGCCTGGAGTTGGTCTGAGGGGGACGAGCAGTACTTC. It translates to CAWSWSEGDEQYF.

This clone was seen a single time. The chain links TRBV5-1 to TRBJ1-2; 7 bases line up with TRBD1. Germline V gives CDR1 SGHRS, CDR2 YFSETQ. V lost 5 bases to trimming and J lost 4 bases; unmatched junction nucleotides: 20. CDR3 length equals 18 residues. The CDR3 DNA reads TGCGCCAGCAGAAAGGGGAGACAGGGTAGCCTCCTAGGCTATGGCTACACCTTC. As protein: CASRKGRQGSLLGYGYTF.

The chain carries TRBV5-1 and TRBJ2-1; D perhaps matches TRBD2 (6 bases). CDR3 length: 15 residues. Germline V gene sequence: CDR1 SGHRS, CDR2 YFSETQ. Trimming left V 3 bases short and J 8 bases short, with 18 bases between. CDR3 sequence: CASSYTSRGVDEQFF. CDR3 bases: TGCGCCAGCAGCTATACTAGCCGGGGAGTTGATGAGCAGTTCTTC.

The rearrangement joins TRBV2 to TRBJ1-5; 9 bases align to TRBD1. The CDR3 runs to 15 residues. Germline V gene data show CDR1 as SNHLY and CDR2 as FYNNEI. Trimming at V came to 6 bases and at J to 4 bases, leaving 7 bases not matched to a gene. The CDR3 loop is CASRHLTGGNQPQHF. DNA for the CDR3: TGTGCCAGCAGACACTTGACAGGGGGAAATCAGCCCCAGCATTTT.

In this sample, this clone turned up once. The chain employs TRBV28 and TRBJ1-1; tentatively, D is TRBD1 (5 bases). Trimming left V 4 bases short and J 1 base short, with 16 bases between. The CDR3 covers 16 residues. Germline lookup yields CDR1 MDHEN and CDR2 SYDVKM. The CDR3 spells CASSSRLTGGNTEAFF. CDR3 nucleotide sequence: TGTGCCAGCAGTTCCCGTCTTACCGGGGGGAACACTGAAGCTTTCTTT.

The chain carries TRBV3-1 (or the pseudogene TRBV3-2) and TRBJ2-7, with D perhaps matching TRBD2 (6 bases). Between the trimmed V and J ends, which lost 1 base and 3 bases, there was a span of 10 bases. Germline assignment: CDR1 LGHDT and CDR2 YNNKEL (reference sequence). The CDR3 runs 14 residues. The CDR3 nucleotides read TGTGCCAGCAGCCAAGGAAGGGAGGTCTACGAGCAGTACTTC. Its translation is CASSQGREVYEQYF.

With regard to this clone: One junction end disagrees with the germline gene, perhaps due to a read error. The chain recombines TRBV27 with TRBJ1-1; D remains unclear. Germline CDR1 reads MNHEY; CDR2 reads SMNVEV (reference sequence). The CDR3 has 14 amino acids. This CDR3 is CASRFLVENTEAFF. In DNA form, the CDR3 reads TGTGCCAGCCGTTTTTTAGTAGAGAACACTGAAGCTTTCTTT.